This T cell receptor (beta chain) was identified in a study of technical replicates of blood from a handful of donors. The CDR3 sequence is 14 residues long. CDR1 is SEHNR, CDR2 FQNEAQ, per germline (reference sequence). V lost 5 bases, J lost 4 bases, and 6 bases stayed unmatched. This clone turned up a few times. Some clones are missing from TCRdb's copy, which holds only in-frame ones; the method was immunoSEQ multiplex PCR. The table has tens of thousands of clones, approximately 90% seen once; the top ten hold 0.27%. The sample consisted of T cells isolated from PBMCs. This sequence joins TRBV7-9 and TRBJ2-7; TRBD1 aligns across 9 bases. The TCR was taken from a human donor in good health. CDR3 sequence reads: CASSHGTGSYEQYF. CDR3 nucleotide sequence: TGTGCCAGCAGCCACGGGACAGGGTCGTACGAGCAGTACTTC.